The 30 T cell receptor beta chains below were found in one sample sequenced in a study of pediatric ulcerative colitis. The repertoire was sequenced with immunoSEQ multiplex PCR; TCRdb's copy has only in-frame clones and lacks some. This table holds 15,000 to 20,000 clones, approximately 69% found once. The rectum was sampled with one to two pinch biopsies at colonoscopy. The sample consisted of gut tissue. Receptors were obtained from a girl aged 5-17 years with moderate ulcerative colitis.

This chain links TRBV28 with TRBJ1-5, with D perhaps matching TRBD1 (5 bases). This CDR3 has 14 amino acids. Trimming took off 5 bases at V and 16 bases at J, with 24 bases between the two ends. Germline assignment: CDR1 MDHEN and CDR2 SYDVKM. CDR3 sequence (DNA): TGTGCCAGCAGTCGACCGCAAGGAGGGGCCCCCCGCCATTTT. It is translated as CASSRPQGGAPRHF.

The V and J genes are TRBV29-1 and TRBJ2-1; 11 positions agree with TRBD2. Trimming took 6 bases from V and 0 from J; bases not matched to a gene: 7. The CDR3 is 16 residues long. CDR1 and CDR2 (germline): SQVTM, ANQGSEA. CDR3 bases: TGCAGCGTGGCAGGACTAGCGGGCCTCTCCTACAATGAGCAGTTCTTC. Translated: CSVAGLAGLSYNEQFF.

The CDR3 coding sequence is TGTGCCGCCGAGGGTACTCTTGGGGCCAACGTCCTGACTTTC. It specifies CAAEGTLGANVLTF. The V and J genes are TRBV6-1 and TRBJ2-6; D might be TRBD2 (5 bases). Germline V gene sequence: CDR1 MNHNS, CDR2 SASEGT. The germline V and J ends were trimmed by 11 bases and 3 bases, with 14 bases remaining between them. The CDR3 loop spans 14 amino acids.

In nucleotides, the CDR3 is TGTGCCGCGAAGGCGGGAGGGACTTGGAACACTGAAGCTTTCTTT. Translated, it gives CAAKAGGTWNTEAFF. The chain carries TRBV27 and TRBJ1-1; weak D call: TRBD1 (5 bases). The CDR3 covers 15 residues. Germline-derived CDR1 and CDR2 are MNHEY and SMNVEV (reference sequence). V gave up 11 bases and J gave up 1 base, with 20 bases separating them.

The chain employs TRBV6-5 and TRBJ1-5, with TRBD1 matching over 9 bases. Germline V lookup: CDR1 MNHEY, CDR2 SVGAGI. The CDR3 is 15 residues long. V shed 2 bases and J 6 bases; nucleotides not matched to a gene: 5. The CDR3 reads CASSYTGDRAQPQHF. In nucleotides, the CDR3 is TGTGCCAGCAGTTACACGGGGGACAGGGCTCAGCCCCAGCATTTT.

The rearrangement uses TRBV18 and TRBJ2-2; 7 bases align to TRBD1. The CDR3 is 15 residues long. The V and J ends lost 2 bases and 5 bases, in that order; junction bases with no gene match: 5. Germline lookup yields CDR1 KGHSH and CDR2 LQKENI. The CDR3 region is CASSPVQGSTGELFF. Written as DNA, the CDR3 is TGTGCCAGCTCACCAGTACAGGGGTCGACCGGGGAGCTGTTTTTT. Variable domain in full (rest from reference TRBV18 and TRBJ2-2): NAGVMQNPRHLVRRRGQEARLRCSPMKGHSHVYWYRQLPEEGLKFMVYLQKENIIDESGMPKERFSAEFPKEGPSILRIQQVVRGDSAAYFCASSPVQGSTGELFFGEGSRLTVL.

The CDR3 here is CSVEARVYEQYF. The CDR3 nucleotides are TGCAGCGTTGAAGCTCGGGTATACGAGCAGTACTTC. V is TRBV29-1 and J is TRBJ2-7; D gene uncertain. This CDR3 contains 12 residues. The germline V gene encodes CDR1 SQVTM and CDR2 ANQGSEA. The V gene lost 1 base and the J gene lost 4 bases, with 8 bases spanning the gap.

The sample holds one count of this clone. V usage is TRBV25-1 and J usage is TRBJ2-3; TRBD1 or TRBD2 may be the D gene (6 bases each). The V and J ends lost 8 bases and 1 base respectively, with 16 bases between them. The germline V gene has CDR1 MGHDK and CDR2 SYGVNS. The CDR3 loop spans 15 amino acids. CDR3 in amino acids: CASSPSGEGTDTQYF. The CDR3, as DNA: TGTGCCAGCTCTCCCTCAGGGGAGGGCACAGATACGCAGTATTTT.

The V call is TRBV5-1, the J call TRBJ2-1; D unresolved. V was trimmed by 1 base and J by 10 bases, leaving 6 bases between them. The germline V gene has CDR1 SGHRS and CDR2 YFSETQ. The CDR3 contains 11 residues. CDR3 coding DNA: TGCGCCAGCAGCTTGTTAATCGAGCAGTTCTTC. Encoded protein: CASSLLIEQFF.

Only a few counts were recorded for this clone. The sample carries other DNA sequences with the same CDR3. The genes are TRBV5-1 and TRBJ2-2, with TRBD1 matching 7 bases. Trimming took 4 bases from V and 3 from J; bases not matched to a gene: 6. The CDR3 has 15 residues. The germline V gene has CDR1 SGHRS and CDR2 YFSETQ. The CDR3 here is CASSLRQGDTGELFF. Here the CDR3 DNA reads TGCGCCAGCAGCCTGCGACAGGGCGACACCGGGGAGCTGTTTTTT.

This chain links TRBV6-5 with TRBJ2-3; 7 nucleotides match TRBD2. The CDR3 runs to 15 residues. V lost 4 bases and J lost 2; bases outside the gene matches: 6. Germline V gene sequence: CDR1 MNHEY, CDR2 SVGAGI. This CDR3 is CASSSRTRSTDTQYF. The CDR3 DNA reads TGTGCCAGCAGTTCCCGGACTAGATCCACAGATACGCAGTATTTT.

This chain uses TRBV5-1 with TRBJ2-2; D may be TRBD1 (6 bases). The V gene's germline CDR1 is SGHRS and CDR2 YFSETQ. The CDR3 length is 14 residues. Trimming stripped 4 bases from V and 5 bases from J, with 12 bases between. The CDR3 DNA sequence: TGCGCCAGCAGCCCTCGCACAGGGACCGGGGAGCTGTTTTTT. This gives the protein CASSPRTGTGELFF.

This clone came up once. The chain couples TRBV5-1 to TRBJ2-7, with 13 bases lining up with TRBD2. Losses at the gene ends were 4 bases for V and 3 bases for J; bases not matched to a gene: 4. In germline, CDR1 is SGHRS, CDR2 YFSETQ. There are 15 residues in the CDR3. The CDR3 here is CASSKGLAGIYEQYF. The DNA for the CDR3 is TGCGCCAGCAGCAAGGGACTAGCGGGGATCTACGAGCAGTACTTC.

The J gene is TRBJ2-7, the V gene TRBV7-2; the D is unclear. CDR3 length: 14 amino acids. Trimming took off 2 bases at V and 1 base at J, with 9 bases between the two ends. The germline V gene has CDR1 SGHTA and CDR2 FQGNSA. CDR3 amino acids: CASSLQLGSYEQYF. CDR3 nucleotides: TGTGCCAGCAGCTTACAGTTGGGGTCCTACGAGCAGTACTTC.

This chain uses TRBV4-1 with TRBJ2-2; possible D gene TRBD2, 6 bases. CDR3 size: 16 residues. V lost 1 base to trimming and J lost 1 base, with 10 bases between them. Germline V lookup: CDR1 MGHRA, CDR2 YSYEKL. The CDR3 loop is CASSQGWRENTGELFF. The CDR3 nucleotides read TGCGCCAGCAGCCAAGGATGGCGGGAGAACACCGGGGAGCTGTTTTTT.

The V and J genes are TRBV29-1 and TRBJ2-1; the D gene could be TRBD1 or TRBD2 (6 bases each). Germline assignment: CDR1 SQVTM and CDR2 ANQGSEA. The germline V and J ends were trimmed by 6 bases and 11 bases, with 26 bases remaining between them. The CDR3 extends over 15 amino acids. The CDR3 sequence is CSVGAGTGINDKQFF. The CDR3 DNA is TGCAGCGTGGGGGCCGGGACTGGCATTAATGATAAGCAGTTCTTC.

The chain employs TRBV29-1 and TRBJ1-1; no clear D gene. Per germline, CDR1 SQVTM and CDR2 ANQGSEA. The CDR3 totals 11 residues. V was trimmed by 7 bases and J by 1 base, leaving 7 bases between them. The CDR3 DNA reads as TGCAGCGGGAAGGAGAACACTGAAGCTTTCTTT. The encoded protein is CSGKENTEAFF.

The chain is built from TRBV19 and TRBJ1-3; possible D gene TRBD1, 6 bases. Trimming removed 3 bases from V and 1 base from J, with 22 bases in between. The CDR3 runs to 19 residues. Germline V gene sequence: CDR1 LNHDA, CDR2 SQIVND (reference sequence). The CDR3 bases are TGTGCCAGTAGTATTTTGGGGGGCAGGTCCTACGCTTCTGGAAACACCATATATTTT. Protein: CASSILGGRSYASGNTIYF. The entire variable domain, with the rest obtained from reference TRBV19 and TRBJ1-3, is as follows: DGGITQSPKYLFRKEGQNVTLSCEQNLNHDAMYWYRQDPGQGLRLIYYSQIVNDFQKGDIAEGYSVSREKKESFPLTVTSAQKNPTAFYLCASSILGGRSYASGNTIYFGEGSWLTVV.

V is TRBV28 and J is TRBJ2-3; possible D gene TRBD2, 5 bases. Trimming stripped 2 bases from V and 2 bases from J, with 11 bases between. The CDR3 covers 15 residues. Germline V gives CDR1 MDHEN, CDR2 SYDVKM. The CDR3 loop reads CASSLSSVITDTQYF. The CDR3 region has the DNA TGTGCCAGCAGTTTAAGTAGCGTCATCACAGATACGCAGTATTTT.

The CDR3 bases are TGTGCCAGCAGCTTAGCGGGTGGCAATCAGCCCCAGCATTTT. This encodes CASSLAGGNQPQHF. The chain has TRBV7-2 and TRBJ1-5, with D uncertain. This CDR3 is 14 amino acids long. Trimming took 0 bases from V and 2 from J, leaving 5 bases between them. CDR1 is SGHTA and CDR2 is FQGNSA in the germline V gene.

This clone was seen a few times. The chain has TRBV11-2 and TRBJ1-4; 8 bases are shared with TRBD1. The V and J ends lost 5 bases and 10 bases, in that order; junction bases with no gene match: 12. Per germline, CDR1 SGHAT and CDR2 FQNNGV. CDR3 length equals 15 residues. The CDR3 bases are TGTGCCAGCAGCGTGAACAGGGGGACATTGGGAAAACTGTTTTTT. Its protein product is CASSVNRGTLGKLFF.

This clone has only a few counts. The rearrangement uses TRBV6-6 and TRBJ1-2; 10 positions match TRBD1. Germline CDR1 MNHNY, CDR2 SVGAGI (reference sequence). V gave up 2 bases and J gave up 6 bases; unmatched junction bases: 6. This CDR3 has 15 amino acids. This CDR3 is CASSYATGTGDGYTF. DNA of the CDR3: TGTGCCAGCAGTTACGCAACCGGGACAGGGGATGGCTACACCTTC.

The sample holds one count of this clone. This chain links TRBV7-8 with TRBJ2-7, with TRBD1 matching over 8 bases. The length of the CDR3 is 18 residues. V was pared by 2 bases and J by 0 bases, with 12 bases of the junction left unmatched. CDR1 and CDR2 from the germline V gene are SGHVS and FQNEAQ. DNA for the CDR3: TGTGCCAGCAGCTTACCGGATATTGGACAGGGAGCCTCCTACGAGCAGTACTTC. This codes for CASSLPDIGQGASYEQYF.

This rearrangement joins TRBV2 to TRBJ1-3; 7 nucleotides agree with TRBD1. The CDR3 has 16 residues. V gave up 6 bases and J gave up 0 bases; unmatched junction bases: 8. Per germline, CDR1 SNHLY and CDR2 FYNNEI. As DNA, the CDR3 is TGTGCCAGCAGAAGAGGACAGGTCTTCTCTGGAAACACCATATATTTT. Translation gives CASRRGQVFSGNTIYF.

The J gene is TRBJ1-1, the V gene TRBV4-1, with D uncertain. The CDR3 extends over 16 amino acids. The V and J ends lost 1 base and 0 bases respectively, with 12 bases between them. Germline CDR1 is MGHRA and CDR2 is YSYEKL. The CDR3 spells CASSQVTGSMNTEAFF. CDR3 DNA sequence: TGCGCCAGCAGCCAAGTTACGGGGAGCATGAACACTGAAGCTTTCTTT.

V gene TRBV30 combines with J gene TRBJ2-7; D is uncertain. The CDR3 length is 13 residues. Germline loops: CDR1 GTSNPN, CDR2 SVGIG (reference sequence). The V end was cut by 5 bases, the J end by 9 bases, with 20 bases between. DNA for the CDR3: TGTGCCTGGGTCACTACCCCCGGGTGCGGGCAGTACTTC. It translates to CAWVTTPGCGQYF.

For this clone: At one of its ends the junction is not consistent with the germline gene, which may arise from a read error. The chain links TRBV18 to TRBJ1-4; D not resolved. The germline V gene has CDR1 KGHSH and CDR2 LQKENI. The CDR3 is 14 amino acids. CDR3 DNA: TGTGCCAGCTCGCCACACCCGGCCCGCGAAAAACTGTTTTTT. This codes for CASSPHPAREKLFF.

The chain recombines TRBV27 with TRBJ2-6, with D uncertain. CDR3 length equals 17 residues. V was pared by 5 bases and J by 4 bases, with 18 bases between. Germline V gene lookup returns CDR1 MNHEY and CDR2 SMNVEV (reference sequence). CDR3 sequence reads: CASSPHPSRPGANVLTF. CDR3 coding DNA: TGTGCCAGCAGTCCCCACCCCTCGCGGCCCGGGGCCAACGTCCTGACTTTC.

The rearrangement links TRBV7-2 to TRBJ1-3; 12 nucleotides match TRBD1. This CDR3 is 17 amino acids long. Looked up from germline, CDR1 is SGHTA and CDR2 is FQGNSA. Trimming took 5 bases from V and 4 from J; bases not matched to a gene: 9. The CDR3 region is CASSRNPGQGAGNTIYF. In DNA, the CDR3 is TGTGCCAGCAGCCGAAACCCGGGACAGGGGGCCGGAAACACCATATATTTT.

The V gene is TRBV6-6, the J gene TRBJ1-6; no firm D call. Germline V gene sequence: CDR1 MNHNY, CDR2 SVGAGI (reference sequence). This CDR3 spans 13 amino acids. Trimming shortened V by 5 bases and J by 7 bases, and 9 bases separated the two germline ends. CDR3: CASSLRFNSPLHF. In DNA, the CDR3 is TGTGCCAGCAGTCTTCGGTTCAATTCACCCCTCCACTTT.